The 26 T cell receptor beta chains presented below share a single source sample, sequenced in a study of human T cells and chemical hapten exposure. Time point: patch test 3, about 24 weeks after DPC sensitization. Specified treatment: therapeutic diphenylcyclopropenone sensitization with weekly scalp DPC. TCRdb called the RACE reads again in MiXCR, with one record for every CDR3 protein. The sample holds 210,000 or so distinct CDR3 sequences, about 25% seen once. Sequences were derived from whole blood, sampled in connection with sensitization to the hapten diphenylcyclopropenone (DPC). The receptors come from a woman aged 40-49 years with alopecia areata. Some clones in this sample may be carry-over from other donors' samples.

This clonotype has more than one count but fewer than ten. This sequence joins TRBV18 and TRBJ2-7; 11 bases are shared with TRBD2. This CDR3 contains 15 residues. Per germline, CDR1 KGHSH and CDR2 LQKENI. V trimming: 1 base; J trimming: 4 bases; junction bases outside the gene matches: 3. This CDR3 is CASSPQASGRYEQYF. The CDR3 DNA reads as TGTGCCAGCTCACCACAGGCTAGCGGGAGGTACGAGCAGTACTTC.

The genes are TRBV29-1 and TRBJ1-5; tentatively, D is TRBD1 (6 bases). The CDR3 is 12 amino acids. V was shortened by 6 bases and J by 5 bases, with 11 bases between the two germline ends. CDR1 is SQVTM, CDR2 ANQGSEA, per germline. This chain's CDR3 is CSVGEGDQPQHF. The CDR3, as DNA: TGCAGCGTCGGGGAGGGGGATCAGCCCCAGCATTTT.

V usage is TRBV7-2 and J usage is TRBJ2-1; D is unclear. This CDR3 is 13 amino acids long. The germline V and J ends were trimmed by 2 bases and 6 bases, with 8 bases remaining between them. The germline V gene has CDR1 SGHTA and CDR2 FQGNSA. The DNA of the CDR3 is TGTGCCAGCAGCTTAATTGCATCCAATGAGCAGTTCTTC. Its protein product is CASSLIASNEQFF.

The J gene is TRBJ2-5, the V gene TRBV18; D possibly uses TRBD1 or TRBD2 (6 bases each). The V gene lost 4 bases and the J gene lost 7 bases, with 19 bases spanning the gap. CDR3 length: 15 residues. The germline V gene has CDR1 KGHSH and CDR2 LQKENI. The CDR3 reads CASSRGAQAPGTQYF. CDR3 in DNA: TGTGCCAGCTCACGGGGGGCTCAGGCCCCAGGGACCCAGTACTTC.

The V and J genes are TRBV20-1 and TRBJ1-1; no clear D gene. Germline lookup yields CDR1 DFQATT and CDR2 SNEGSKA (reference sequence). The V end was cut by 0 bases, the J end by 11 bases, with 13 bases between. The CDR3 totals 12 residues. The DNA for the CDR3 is TGCAGTGCTAGAGATTTTAAGGGTGGGGCTTTCTTT. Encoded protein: CSARDFKGGAFF.

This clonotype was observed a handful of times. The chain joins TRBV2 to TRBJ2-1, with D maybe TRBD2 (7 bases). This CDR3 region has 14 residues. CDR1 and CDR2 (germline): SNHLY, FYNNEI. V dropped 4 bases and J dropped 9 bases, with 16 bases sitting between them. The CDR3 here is CASSGLAEGGEQFF. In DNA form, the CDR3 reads TGTGCCAGCAGTGGTCTAGCGGAGGGGGGTGAGCAGTTCTTC.

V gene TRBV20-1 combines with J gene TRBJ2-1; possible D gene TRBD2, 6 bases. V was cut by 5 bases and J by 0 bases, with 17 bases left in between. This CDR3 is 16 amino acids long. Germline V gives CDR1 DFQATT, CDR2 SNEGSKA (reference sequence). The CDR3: CSARPYSGNSYNEQFF. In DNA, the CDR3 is TGCAGTGCTCGACCCTATAGCGGAAACTCCTACAATGAGCAGTTCTTC.

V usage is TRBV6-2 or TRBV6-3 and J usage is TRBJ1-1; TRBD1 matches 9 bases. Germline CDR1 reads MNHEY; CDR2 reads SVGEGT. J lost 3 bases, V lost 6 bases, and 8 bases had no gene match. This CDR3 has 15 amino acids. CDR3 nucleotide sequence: TGTGCCAGCAGATCCCGGGACAGGGACGACACTGAAGCTTTCTTT. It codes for CASRSRDRDDTEAFF.

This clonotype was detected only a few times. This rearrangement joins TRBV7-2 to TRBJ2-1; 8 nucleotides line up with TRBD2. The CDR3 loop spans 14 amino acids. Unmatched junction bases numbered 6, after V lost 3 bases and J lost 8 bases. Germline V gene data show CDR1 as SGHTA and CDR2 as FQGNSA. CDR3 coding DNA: TGTGCCAGCAGCTTCAGTGCGGGAGGCTATGAGCAGTTCTTC. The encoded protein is CASSFSAGGYEQFF.

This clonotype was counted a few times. The CDR3, as DNA: TGTGCCAGCAGCTTAACGCCTTACCGCGGTGGCAATGAGCAGTTCTTC. Translation gives CASSLTPYRGGNEQFF. V and J are TRBV7-3 and TRBJ2-1; D is undetermined. Germline V lookup: CDR1 SGHTA, CDR2 FQGTGA. The CDR3 covers 16 residues. The V end lost 0 bases, the J end lost 6 bases, and 15 bases lay between the germline ends.

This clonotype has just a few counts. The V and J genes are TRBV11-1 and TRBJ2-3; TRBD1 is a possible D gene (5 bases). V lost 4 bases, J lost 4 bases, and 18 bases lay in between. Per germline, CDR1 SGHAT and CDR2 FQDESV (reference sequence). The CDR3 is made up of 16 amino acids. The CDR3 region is CASSSALGRIADTQYF. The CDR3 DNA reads TGTGCCAGCAGCTCCGCCCTGGGGCGCATCGCAGATACGCAGTATTTT.

CDR3 region: CASSSPLLALDFYEQYF. The CDR3 DNA reads TGTGCCAGCAGTTCACCCCTGCTCGCGTTAGATTTCTACGAGCAGTACTTC. V gene TRBV27 combines with J gene TRBJ2-7, with unresolved D. CDR1 and CDR2 (germline): MNHEY, SMNVEV (reference sequence). There are 17 residues in the CDR3. Deletions cut 4 bases from V and 3 bases from J, with 22 bases between.

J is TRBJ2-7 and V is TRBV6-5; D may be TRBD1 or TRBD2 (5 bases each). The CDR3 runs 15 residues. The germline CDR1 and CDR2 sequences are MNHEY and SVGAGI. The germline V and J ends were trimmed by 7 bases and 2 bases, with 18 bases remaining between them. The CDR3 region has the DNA TGTGCCAGCATTACCAATTCCGGGGCTACCTACGAGCAGTACTTC. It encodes CASITNSGATYEQYF.

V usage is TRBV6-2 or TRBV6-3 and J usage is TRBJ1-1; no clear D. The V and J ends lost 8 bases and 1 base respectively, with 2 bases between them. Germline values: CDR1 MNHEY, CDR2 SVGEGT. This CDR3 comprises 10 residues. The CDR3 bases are TGTGCCAGCGGGAACACTGAAGCTTTCTTT. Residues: CASGNTEAFF.

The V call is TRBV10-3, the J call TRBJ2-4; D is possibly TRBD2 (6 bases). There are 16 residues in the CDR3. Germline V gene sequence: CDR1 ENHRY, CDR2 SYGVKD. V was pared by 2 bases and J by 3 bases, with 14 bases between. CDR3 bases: TGTGCCATCAGTGAGCCTACCCGCGGGGACAAAAACATTCAGTACTTC. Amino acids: CAISEPTRGDKNIQYF.

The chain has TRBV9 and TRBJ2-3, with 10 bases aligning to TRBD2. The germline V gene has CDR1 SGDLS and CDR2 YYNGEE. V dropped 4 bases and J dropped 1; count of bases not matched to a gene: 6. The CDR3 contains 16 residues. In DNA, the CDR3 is TGTGCCAGCAGCCCTCGGACTAGCGGCCGCACAGATACGCAGTATTTT. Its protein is CASSPRTSGRTDTQYF.

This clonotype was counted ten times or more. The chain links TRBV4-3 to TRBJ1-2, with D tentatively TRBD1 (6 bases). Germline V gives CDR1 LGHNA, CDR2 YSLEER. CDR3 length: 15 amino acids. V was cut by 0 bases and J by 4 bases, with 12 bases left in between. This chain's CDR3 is CASSQDPQGSYGYTF. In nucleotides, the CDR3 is TGCGCCAGCAGCCAAGATCCACAGGGATCCTATGGCTACACCTTC.

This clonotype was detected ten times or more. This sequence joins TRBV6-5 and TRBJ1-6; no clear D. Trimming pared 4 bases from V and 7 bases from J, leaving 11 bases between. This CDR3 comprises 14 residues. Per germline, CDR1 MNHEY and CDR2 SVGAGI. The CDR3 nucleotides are TGTGCCAGCAGTTCAGTGGGAAGGAATTCACCCCTCCACTTT. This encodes CASSSVGRNSPLHF.

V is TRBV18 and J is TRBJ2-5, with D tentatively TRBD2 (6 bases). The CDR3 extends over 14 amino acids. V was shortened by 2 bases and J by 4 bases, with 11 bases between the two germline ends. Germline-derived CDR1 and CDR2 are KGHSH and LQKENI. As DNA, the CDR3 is TGTGCCAGCTCACCAGCGGGGTTTGTAGAGACCCAGTACTTC. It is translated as CASSPAGFVETQYF.

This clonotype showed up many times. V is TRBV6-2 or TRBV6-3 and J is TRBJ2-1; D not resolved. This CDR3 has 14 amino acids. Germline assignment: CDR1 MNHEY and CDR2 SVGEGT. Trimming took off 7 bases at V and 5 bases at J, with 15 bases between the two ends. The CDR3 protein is CASKSEALHNEQFF. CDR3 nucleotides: TGTGCCAGCAAATCCGAAGCCCTCCACAATGAGCAGTTCTTC.

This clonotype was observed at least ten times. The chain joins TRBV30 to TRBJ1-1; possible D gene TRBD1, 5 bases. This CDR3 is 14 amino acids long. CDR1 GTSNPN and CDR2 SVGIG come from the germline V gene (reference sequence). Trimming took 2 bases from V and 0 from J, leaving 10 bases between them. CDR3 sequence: CAWSLGTLNTEAFF. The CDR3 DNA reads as TGTGCCTGGAGTTTAGGGACCTTGAACACTGAAGCTTTCTTT.

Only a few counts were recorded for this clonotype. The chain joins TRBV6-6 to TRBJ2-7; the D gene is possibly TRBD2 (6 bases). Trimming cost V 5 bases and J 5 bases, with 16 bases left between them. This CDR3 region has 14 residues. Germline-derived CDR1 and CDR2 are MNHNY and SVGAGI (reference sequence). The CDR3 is CASSESGPGDEQYF. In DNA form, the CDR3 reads TGTGCCAGCAGTGAAAGCGGGCCTGGCGACGAGCAGTACTTC.

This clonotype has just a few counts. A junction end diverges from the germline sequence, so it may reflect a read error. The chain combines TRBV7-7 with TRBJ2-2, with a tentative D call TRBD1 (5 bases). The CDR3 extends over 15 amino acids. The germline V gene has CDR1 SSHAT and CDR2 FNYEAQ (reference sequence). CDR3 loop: CASSPLGQSTGELFF. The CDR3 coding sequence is TGTGCTAGCAGCCCCCTCGGACAATCCACCGGGGAGCTGTTTTTT.

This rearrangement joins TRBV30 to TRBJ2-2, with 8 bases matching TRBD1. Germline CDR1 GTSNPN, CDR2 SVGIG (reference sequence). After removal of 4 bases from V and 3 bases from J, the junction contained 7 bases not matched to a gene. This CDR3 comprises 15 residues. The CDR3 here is CAWNLRTGHTGELFF. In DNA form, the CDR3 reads TGTGCCTGGAACCTCCGGACAGGGCACACCGGGGAGCTGTTTTTT.

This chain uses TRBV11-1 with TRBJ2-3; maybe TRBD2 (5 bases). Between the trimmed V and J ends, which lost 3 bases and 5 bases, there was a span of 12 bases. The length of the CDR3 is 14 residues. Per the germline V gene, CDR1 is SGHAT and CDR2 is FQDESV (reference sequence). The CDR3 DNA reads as TGTGCCAGCAGCTTCGACCGAGGAGGAGATACGCAGTATTTT. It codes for CASSFDRGGDTQYF.

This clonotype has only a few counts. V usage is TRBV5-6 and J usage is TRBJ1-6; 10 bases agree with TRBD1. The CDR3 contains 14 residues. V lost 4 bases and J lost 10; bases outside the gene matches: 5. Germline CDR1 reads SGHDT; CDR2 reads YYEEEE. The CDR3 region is CASSAGTGESPLHF. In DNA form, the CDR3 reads TGTGCCAGCAGCGCGGGGACAGGGGAATCACCCCTCCACTTT.